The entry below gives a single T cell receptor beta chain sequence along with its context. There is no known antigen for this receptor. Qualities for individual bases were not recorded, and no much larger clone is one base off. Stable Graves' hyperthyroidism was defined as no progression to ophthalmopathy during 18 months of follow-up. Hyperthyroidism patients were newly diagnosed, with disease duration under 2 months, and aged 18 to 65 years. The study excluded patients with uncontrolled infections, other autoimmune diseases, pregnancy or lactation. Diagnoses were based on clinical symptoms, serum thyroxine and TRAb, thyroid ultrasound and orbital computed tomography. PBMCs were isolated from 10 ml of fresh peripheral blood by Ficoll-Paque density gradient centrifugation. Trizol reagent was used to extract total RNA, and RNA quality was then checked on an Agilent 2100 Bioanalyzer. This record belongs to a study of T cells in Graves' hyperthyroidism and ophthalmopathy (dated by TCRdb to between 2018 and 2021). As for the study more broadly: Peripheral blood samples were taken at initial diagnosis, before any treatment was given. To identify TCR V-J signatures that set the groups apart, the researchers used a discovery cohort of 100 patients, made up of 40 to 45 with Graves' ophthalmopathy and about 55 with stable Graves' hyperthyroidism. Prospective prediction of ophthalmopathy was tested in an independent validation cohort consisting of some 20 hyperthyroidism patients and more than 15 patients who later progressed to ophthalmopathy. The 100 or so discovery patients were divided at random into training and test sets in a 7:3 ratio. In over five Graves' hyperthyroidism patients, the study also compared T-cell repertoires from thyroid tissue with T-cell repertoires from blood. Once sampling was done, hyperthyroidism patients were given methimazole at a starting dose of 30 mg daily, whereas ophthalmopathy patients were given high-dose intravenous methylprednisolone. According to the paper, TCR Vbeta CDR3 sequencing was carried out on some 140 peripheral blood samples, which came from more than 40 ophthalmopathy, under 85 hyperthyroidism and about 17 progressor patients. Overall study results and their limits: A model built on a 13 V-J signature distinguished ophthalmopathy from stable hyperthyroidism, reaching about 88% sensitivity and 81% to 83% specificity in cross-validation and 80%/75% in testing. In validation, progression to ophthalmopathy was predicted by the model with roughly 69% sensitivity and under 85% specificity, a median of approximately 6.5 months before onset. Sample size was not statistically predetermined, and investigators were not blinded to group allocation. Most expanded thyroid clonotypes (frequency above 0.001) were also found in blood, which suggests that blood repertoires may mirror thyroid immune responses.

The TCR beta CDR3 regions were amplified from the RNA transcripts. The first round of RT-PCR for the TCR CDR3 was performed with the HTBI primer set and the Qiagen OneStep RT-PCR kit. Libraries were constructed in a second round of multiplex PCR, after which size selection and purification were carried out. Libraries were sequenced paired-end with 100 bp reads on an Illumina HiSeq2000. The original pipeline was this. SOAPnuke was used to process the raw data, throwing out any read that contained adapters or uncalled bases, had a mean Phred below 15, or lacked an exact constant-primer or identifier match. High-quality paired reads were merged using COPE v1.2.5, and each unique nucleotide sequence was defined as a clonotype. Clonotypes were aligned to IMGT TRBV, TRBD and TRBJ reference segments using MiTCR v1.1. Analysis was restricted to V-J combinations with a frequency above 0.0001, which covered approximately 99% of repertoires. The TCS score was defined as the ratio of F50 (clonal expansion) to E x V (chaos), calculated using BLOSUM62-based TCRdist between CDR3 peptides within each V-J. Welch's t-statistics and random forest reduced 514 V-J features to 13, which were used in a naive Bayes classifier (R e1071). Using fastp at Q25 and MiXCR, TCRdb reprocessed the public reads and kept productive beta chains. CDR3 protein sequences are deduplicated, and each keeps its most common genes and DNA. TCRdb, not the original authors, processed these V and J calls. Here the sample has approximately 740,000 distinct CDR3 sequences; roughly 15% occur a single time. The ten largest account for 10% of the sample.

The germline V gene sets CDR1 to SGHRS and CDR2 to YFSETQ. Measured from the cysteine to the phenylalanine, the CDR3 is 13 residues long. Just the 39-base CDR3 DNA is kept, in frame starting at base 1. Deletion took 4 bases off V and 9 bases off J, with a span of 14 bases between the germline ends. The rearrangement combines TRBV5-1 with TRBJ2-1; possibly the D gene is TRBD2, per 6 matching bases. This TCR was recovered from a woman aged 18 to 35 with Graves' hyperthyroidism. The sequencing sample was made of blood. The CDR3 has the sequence CASSQSPEGEQFF. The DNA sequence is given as TGCGCCAGCAGCCAGAGTCCGGAGGGTGAGCAGTTCTTC.